These 18 T cell receptor beta chains came from one sample sequenced in a study of human T cells and chemical hapten exposure. One entry per CDR3 protein results from TCRdb running MiXCR on the RACE reads. The sample shows about 300,000 distinct CDR3 sequences, 5% to 6.5% of them seen only once. Time point in this sample: pre-sensitization, week 0. Treatment indicated: therapeutic diphenylcyclopropenone sensitization with weekly scalp DPC. The material sequenced was whole blood, taken in connection with sensitization to the hapten diphenylcyclopropenone (DPC). The receptors were gathered from a woman aged 18-29 years with alopecia areata. Some clones in this sample may be carry-over from other donors' samples.

The V call is TRBV5-6, the J call TRBJ2-7; D not certain. This CDR3 is built from 14 residues. Trimming pared 0 bases from V and 1 base from J, leaving 8 bases between. Germline V gene lookup returns CDR1 SGHDT and CDR2 YYEEEE. The CDR3 region is CASSLGLVSYEQYF. The CDR3 DNA follows: TGTGCCAGCAGCTTGGGCCTCGTATCCTACGAGCAGTACTTC.

This clonotype was detected ten times or more. The gene calls are TRBV5-1 and TRBJ2-3; possibly TRBD1 or TRBD2 for D (5 bases each). The CDR3 is 15 amino acids. The V gene's germline CDR1 is SGHRS and CDR2 YFSETQ. The ends were cut back, 1 base at V and 3 bases at J, with 12 bases in the middle. The CDR3 nucleotides read TGCGCCAGCAGCTTGTCAAGGGGCGGGACAGATACGCAGTATTTT. It codes for CASSLSRGGTDTQYF.

This clonotype has just a few counts. V is TRBV6-6 and J is TRBJ1-1; maybe TRBD1 (5 bases). V lost 2 bases and J lost 6, with 19 bases in between. The CDR3 extends over 16 amino acids. Germline CDR1 and CDR2: MNHNY and SVGAGI (reference sequence). The CDR3 region is CASSYDQGGRGAEAFF. The CDR3 DNA sequence: TGTGCCAGCAGTTACGATCAGGGCGGAAGGGGCGCTGAAGCTTTCTTT.

The chain links TRBV12-5 to TRBJ1-2; D not resolved. CDR1 and CDR2 (germline): LGHNT, FRNRAP. This CDR3 is built from 13 residues. V was trimmed by 0 bases and J by 11 bases, leaving 13 bases between them. Written as DNA, the CDR3 is TGTGCTAGTGGTTTGGTAACAGCAGGCCTGTACACCTTC. Its protein product is CASGLVTAGLYTF.

DNA of the CDR3: TGTGCCAGCAGCTTATCACACCTCACAGATACGCAGTATTTT. Protein: CASSLSHLTDTQYF. J is TRBJ2-3 and V is TRBV7-9, with D uncertain. The CDR3 has 14 residues. Trimming removed 2 bases at V and 2 bases at J, with 8 bases between. Germline lookup yields CDR1 SEHNR and CDR2 FQNEAQ (reference sequence).

The V and J genes are TRBV7-2 and TRBJ1-4; D not resolved. The V gene's germline CDR1 is SGHTA and CDR2 FQGNSA. The CDR3 is 12 amino acids. V gave up 3 bases and J gave up 11 bases, with 10 bases separating them. CDR3 residues: CASSFTDKKLFF. DNA for the CDR3: TGTGCCAGCAGCTTCACAGACAAGAAACTGTTTTTT.

This clonotype was observed at least ten times. This chain uses TRBV7-2 with TRBJ2-3, with 13 bases matching TRBD2. Looked up from germline, CDR1 is SGHTA and CDR2 is FQGNSA. The CDR3 extends over 14 amino acids. With 4 bases clipped from V and 14 bases from J, the junction kept 9 bases outside the gene matches. The CDR3 coding sequence is TGTGCCAGCAGCTCTACTAGCGGGGGGGCACTTAGGTATTTT. It is translated as CASSSTSGGALRYF.

The CDR3 sequence: CASSVEQGAEAFF. CDR3 nucleotides: TGTGCCAGCAGCGTAGAACAGGGGGCTGAAGCTTTCTTT. The chain carries TRBV9 and TRBJ1-1; TRBD1 matches at 8 bases. This CDR3 region has 13 residues. Germline V gives CDR1 SGDLS, CDR2 YYNGEE. V was clipped by 0 bases and J by 6 bases; unmatched bases: 1.

J is TRBJ2-2 and V is TRBV11-2; D gene unclear. The germline V and J ends were trimmed by 4 bases and 0 bases, with 12 bases remaining between them. The length of the CDR3 is 16 residues. The V gene's germline CDR1 is SGHAT and CDR2 FQNNGV. CDR3 loop: CASSSVRSANTGELFF. In nucleotides, the CDR3 is TGTGCCAGCAGCTCGGTCCGTTCCGCGAACACCGGGGAGCTGTTTTTT.

V gene TRBV6-5 combines with J gene TRBJ1-2; no reliable D call. This CDR3 region has 13 residues. Trimming removed 2 bases at V and 7 bases at J, with 11 bases between. Germline V gene data show CDR1 as MNHEY and CDR2 as SVGAGI. The CDR3 sequence is CASSYGRAGGYTF. CDR3 in DNA: TGTGCCAGCAGTTACGGAAGGGCAGGTGGCTACACCTTC.

This clonotype was seen at least ten times. The rearrangement uses TRBV6-5 and TRBJ2-3; maybe TRBD2 (7 bases). The germline V gene encodes CDR1 MNHEY and CDR2 SVGAGI. The ends were cut back, 1 base at V and 0 bases at J, with 11 bases in the middle. The CDR3 has 16 residues. As DNA, the CDR3 is TGTGCCAGCAGTTACTTTGCGGGGGCTAGCACAGATACGCAGTATTTT. Its protein is CASSYFAGASTDTQYF.

This clonotype has a handful of counts. The J gene is TRBJ2-6, the V gene TRBV4-3; D gene unclear. The V gene's germline CDR1 is LGHNA and CDR2 YSLEER. CDR3 length: 20 amino acids. Trimming stripped 0 bases from V and 0 bases from J, with 18 bases between. The CDR3 region is CASSQDLRLRPFSGANVLTF. The CDR3 nucleotides are TGCGCCAGCAGCCAAGATCTAAGACTGCGCCCCTTCTCTGGGGCCAACGTCCTGACTTTC.

V and J are TRBV2 and TRBJ1-1, with TRBD1 matching over 7 bases. V lost 3 bases to trimming and J lost 9 bases; unmatched junction nucleotides: 10. This CDR3 comprises 14 residues. The V gene's germline CDR1 is SNHLY and CDR2 FYNNEI. CDR3 loop: CASSESRTGEKAFF. For the CDR3, the DNA is TGTGCCAGCAGTGAGTCTCGGACAGGCGAGAAAGCTTTCTTT.

This clonotype has a handful of counts. This rearrangement joins TRBV7-8 to TRBJ1-5; D is unresolved. Trimming removed 5 bases at V and 6 bases at J, with 17 bases between. CDR1 is SGHVS and CDR2 is FQNEAQ in the germline V gene. This CDR3 is 15 amino acids long. The CDR3 region is CASSLDPYPAQPQHF. The CDR3 DNA sequence: TGTGCCAGCAGCCTAGACCCCTACCCAGCTCAGCCCCAGCATTTT.

This clonotype was recorded a few times. V and J are TRBV28 and TRBJ2-3; D is undetermined. V was pared by 2 bases and J by 2 bases, with 20 bases between. Germline lookup yields CDR1 MDHEN and CDR2 SYDVKM. The CDR3 has 18 residues. CDR3 protein: CASSLGFGRARATDTQYF. The CDR3 DNA is TGTGCCAGCAGTTTAGGCTTCGGACGGGCAAGAGCCACAGATACGCAGTATTTT. Full variable domain (missing parts from reference TRBV28 and TRBJ2-3): DVKVTQSSRYLVKRTGEKVFLECVQDMDHENMFWYRQDPGLGLRLIYFSYDVKMKEKGDIPEGYSVSREKKERFSLILESASTNQTSMYLCASSLGFGRARATDTQYFGPGTRLTVL.

J is TRBJ1-1 and V is TRBV9; D gene ambiguous. CDR1 is SGDLS and CDR2 is YYNGEE in the germline V gene. The CDR3 is 12 amino acids. V shed 4 bases and J shed 1 base, with 5 bases lying between them. CDR3 in DNA: TGTGCCAGCAGCAGTTGGAACACTGAAGCTTTCTTT. It translates to CASSSWNTEAFF.

The sample holds many counts of this clonotype. This chain links TRBV3-1 with TRBJ2-3; D not resolved. Germline CDR1 reads LGHDT; CDR2 reads YNNKEL (reference sequence). Trimming took 1 base from V and 4 from J, leaving 15 bases between them. CDR3 length equals 16 residues. CDR3 bases: TGTGCCAGCAGCCAAGGGGCCGAATATAGAGCAGATACGCAGTATTTT. It codes for CASSQGAEYRADTQYF.

This clonotype was counted between two and nine times. The chain joins TRBV6-5 to TRBJ2-3; 10 bases line up with TRBD2. The ends lost 2 bases at V and 1 base at J; junction bases unmatched: 3. Germline V CDR1 and CDR2: MNHEY, SVGAGI. This CDR3 is built from 16 residues. CDR3 amino acids: CASSYVAGGRTDTQYF. CDR3 DNA: TGTGCCAGCAGTTACGTAGCGGGGGGCCGCACAGATACGCAGTATTTT.